Listed here are 5 T cell receptor beta chains from one sample, sequenced in a study of T cells in Graves' hyperthyroidism and ophthalmopathy (dated by TCRdb to about 2019). The library was produced with multiplex PCR. Sequencing was performed on an Illumina HiSeq 2000. The TCR beta CDR3 regions were amplified from the RNA transcripts. The first round of RT-PCR for the TCR CDR3 was performed with the HTBI primer set and the Qiagen OneStep RT-PCR kit. TCRdb took the public reads, trimmed them with fastp at Q25, ran MiXCR for clone calling and kept in-frame beta chains. Merged by CDR3 protein, the rows form single entries marked with the most common genes and DNA. This sample lists fewer than 500,000 distinct CDR3 sequences; approximately 12% were detected once. About 20% of the sample is in the top ten clones. The sample comprised blood. The source is a man younger than 45 with Graves' hyperthyroidism that later progressed to Graves' ophthalmopathy.

This clonotype was detected only a few times. The V gene is TRBV19, the J gene TRBJ1-1; D is unclear. The CDR3 contains 11 residues. Between the trimmed V and J ends, which lost 6 bases and 11 bases, there was a span of 13 bases. Germline CDR1 LNHDA, CDR2 SQIVND (reference sequence). The CDR3 reads CASRAGSGAFF. The CDR3 DNA follows: TGTGCCAGTAGGGCCGGGAGTGGGGCTTTCTTT.

This clonotype was seen repeatedly, ten times or more. This chain connects TRBV20-1 to TRBJ1-1; a weak D match, TRBD1 (6 bases). V lost 4 bases and J 4 bases, leaving 10 bases between the germline ends. This CDR3 comprises 12 residues. The germline gives CDR1 DFQATT, CDR2 SNEGSKA (reference sequence). DNA for the CDR3: TGCAGTGCTACAGGGGCCACCACTGAAGCTTTCTTT. This sequence encodes CSATGATTEAFF.

Ten or more counts support this clonotype. In DNA form, the CDR3 reads TGTGCCAGCAGTGCCGGGACAGGGCGCCACGAGCAGTACTTC. Protein product: CASSAGTGRHEQYF. This sequence joins TRBV2 and TRBJ2-7; 9 bases map to TRBD1. The CDR3 is 14 amino acids. CDR1 is SNHLY, CDR2 FYNNEI, per germline. Trimming removed 4 bases from V and 5 bases from J; junction bases left unmatched: 6.

This clonotype was recorded at least ten times. The rearrangement links TRBV11-2 to TRBJ2-2; the match to TRBD1 covers 10 bases. The CDR3 runs 16 residues. Per germline, CDR1 SGHAT and CDR2 FQNNGV. Trimming removed 5 bases from V and 5 bases from J; junction bases left unmatched: 8. This CDR3 reads CASSPTTGGDTGELFF. The CDR3 DNA sequence: TGTGCCAGCAGCCCGACGACAGGGGGCGATACCGGGGAGCTGTTTTTT.

This clonotype has a count of ten or more. This chain joins TRBV3-1 and TRBJ1-1, with 9 bases fitting TRBD1. The germline CDR1 and CDR2 sequences are LGHDT and YNNKEL (reference sequence). The trim removed 1 base at V and 3 bases at J, leaving 6 bases unmatched. The CDR3 is 16 amino acids. CDR3 sequence reads: CASSQGTGGPYTEAFF. Here the CDR3 DNA reads TGTGCCAGCAGCCAAGGAACAGGGGGCCCATACACTGAAGCTTTCTTT.